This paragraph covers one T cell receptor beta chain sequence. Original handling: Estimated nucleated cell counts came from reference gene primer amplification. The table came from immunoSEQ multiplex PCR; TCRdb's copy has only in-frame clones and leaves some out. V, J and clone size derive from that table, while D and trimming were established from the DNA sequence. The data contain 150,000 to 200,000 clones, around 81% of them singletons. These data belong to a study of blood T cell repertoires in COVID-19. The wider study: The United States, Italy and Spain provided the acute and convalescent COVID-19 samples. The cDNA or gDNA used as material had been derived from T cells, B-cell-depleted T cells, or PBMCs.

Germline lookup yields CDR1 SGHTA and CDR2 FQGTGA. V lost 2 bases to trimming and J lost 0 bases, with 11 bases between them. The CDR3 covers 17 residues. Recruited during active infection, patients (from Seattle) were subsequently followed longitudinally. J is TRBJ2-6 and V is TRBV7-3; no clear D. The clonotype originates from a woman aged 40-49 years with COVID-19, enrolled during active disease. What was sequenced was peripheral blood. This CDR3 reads CASSLVGRYSGANVLTF. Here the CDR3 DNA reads TGTGCCAGCAGCTTAGTTGGCAGATACTCTGGGGCCAACGTCCTGACTTTC.